The 18 T cell receptor beta chains in this list originate from one sample, sequenced in a study of blood T cell repertoires in COVID-19 (TCRdb year 2020). The library relied on the immunoSEQ multiplex PCR assay. Imported from immuneACCESS, the table was reduced by TCRdb to in-frame sequences with V and J called. These copies leave out some clones; in studies compared against another copy, an unresolved V gene accounts for under half, and the cause of the remainder is not known. A total of about 45,000 clones appear in this sample, approximately 90% of them only once. 12% of the sample is taken by the ten largest. Material for sequencing was peripheral blood. Receptor source: a human donor in a cohort sampled during active COVID-19.

The chain carries TRBV6-2 or TRBV6-3 and TRBJ1-5, with no clear D. V was pared by 0 bases and J by 0 bases, with 18 bases between. CDR3 size: 19 residues. The V gene's germline CDR1 is MNHEY and CDR2 SVGEGT. CDR3 residues: CASSYSPRSGTSSNQPQHF. The CDR3 nucleotides read TGTGCCAGCAGTTACTCGCCTCGAAGTGGCACGTCTAGCAATCAGCCCCAGCATTTT.

J is TRBJ1-1 and V is TRBV7-2; unclear D gene. The CDR3 covers 13 residues. Trimming removed 3 bases from V and 0 bases from J, with 5 bases in between. CDR1 and CDR2 from the germline V gene are SGHTA and FQGNSA. CDR3 DNA: TGTGCCAGCAGCTTCGGGATGAACACTGAAGCTTTCTTT. Translation gives CASSFGMNTEAFF.

The chain uses TRBV9 and TRBJ2-2; 12 bases line up with TRBD2. Losses at the gene ends were 3 bases for V and 8 bases for J; bases not matched to a gene: 5. Looked up from germline, CDR1 is SGDLS and CDR2 is YYNGEE. The CDR3 runs 15 residues. The CDR3 loop reads CASSGLAGVGGELFF. CDR3 bases: TGTGCCAGCAGCGGACTAGCGGGAGTAGGTGGGGAGCTGTTTTTT.

V gene TRBV3-1 (or the pseudogene TRBV3-2) combines with J gene TRBJ1-1; D may be TRBD1 (5 bases). Per the germline V gene, CDR1 is LGHDT and CDR2 is YNNKEL (reference sequence). Trimming cost V 1 base and J 5 bases, with 8 bases left between them. The CDR3 contains 13 residues. CDR3 loop: CASSQGGLTEAFF. The CDR3 DNA sequence: TGTGCCAGCAGCCAAGGGGGCCTAACTGAAGCTTTCTTT.

The chain is built from TRBV10-3 and TRBJ2-7; maybe TRBD2 (5 bases). Looked up from germline, CDR1 is ENHRY and CDR2 is SYGVKD. The ends were cut back, 0 bases at V and 0 bases at J, with 9 bases in the middle. This CDR3 has 15 amino acids. CDR3 amino acids: CAISESPGSSYEQYF. DNA for the CDR3: TGTGCCATCAGTGAGTCACCGGGGAGCTCCTACGAGCAGTACTTC.

This chain connects TRBV5-1 to TRBJ2-5; tentatively, D is TRBD1 (6 bases). Germline V lookup: CDR1 SGHRS, CDR2 YFSETQ. V gave up 2 bases and J gave up 4 bases, with 12 bases separating them. This CDR3 spans 14 amino acids. The CDR3 region has the DNA TGCGCCAGCAGCTTCGGGACAAGGACAGAGACCCAGTACTTC. Its protein is CASSFGTRTETQYF. Looking up the rest from reference TRBV5-1 and TRBJ2-5 gives the full variable domain: KAGVTQTPRYLIKTRGQQVTLSCSPISGHRSVSWYQQTPGQGLQFLFEYFSETQRNKGNFPGRFSGRQFSNSRSEMNVSTLELGDSALYLCASSFGTRTETQYFGPGTRLLVL.

The chain combines TRBV5-1 with TRBJ1-2; D gene ambiguous. V was clipped by 5 bases and J by 2 bases, with 10 bases between them. CDR1 is SGHRS and CDR2 is YFSETQ in the germline V gene. The CDR3 consists of 13 residues. The CDR3 DNA is TGCGCCAGCAGACTAGACGGGAACTATGGCTACACCTTC. Translation gives CASRLDGNYGYTF.

The chain couples TRBV7-9 to TRBJ2-2, with 11 nucleotides matching TRBD1. The junction had 11 bases not matched to a gene; V was cut back by 3 bases and J by 5 bases. The CDR3 length is 18 residues. Germline V gene lookup returns CDR1 SEHNR and CDR2 FQNEAQ (reference sequence). The CDR3 reads CASSFKNWDRGGTGELFF. The CDR3 DNA is TGTGCCAGCAGCTTCAAAAATTGGGACAGGGGGGGTACCGGGGAGCTGTTTTTT. Based on the CDR3 plus reference TRBV7-9 and TRBJ2-2, the full variable domain is DTGVSQNPRHKITKRGQNVTFRCDPISEHNRLYWYRQTLGQGPEFLTYFQNEAQLEKSRLLSDRFSAERPKGSFSTLEIQRTEQGDSAMYLCASSFKNWDRGGTGELFFGEGSRLTVL.

The chain joins TRBV18 to TRBJ1-6; possibly TRBD1 for D (6 bases). The V and J ends lost 3 bases and 10 bases respectively, with 13 bases between them. Germline CDR1 and CDR2: KGHSH and LQKENI. The CDR3 has 14 residues. This chain's CDR3 is CASSPGANGSPLHF. For the CDR3, the DNA is TGTGCCAGCTCACCGGGGGCCAACGGATCACCCCTCCACTTT.

The rearrangement uses TRBV30 and TRBJ1-1; D is uncertain. Germline assignment: CDR1 GTSNPN and CDR2 SVGIG (reference sequence). The length of the CDR3 is 12 residues. The CDR3, as DNA: TGTGAAACGAGAAGGAGGGACACTGAAGCTTTCTTT. This encodes CETRRRDTEAFF.

The chain combines TRBV7-9 with TRBJ2-3; no definite D call. The CDR3 covers 16 residues. Germline lookup yields CDR1 SEHNR and CDR2 FQNEAQ (reference sequence). The ends were cut back, 1 base at V and 0 bases at J, with 11 bases in the middle. CDR3 loop: CASSLGVLSSTDTQYF. CDR3 nucleotide sequence: TGTGCCAGCAGCTTAGGGGTACTATCTAGCACAGATACGCAGTATTTT. The full variable domain, rest sourced from reference TRBV7-9 and TRBJ2-3, is DTGVSQNPRHKITKRGQNVTFRCDPISEHNRLYWYRQTLGQGPEFLTYFQNEAQLEKSRLLSDRFSAERPKGSFSTLEIQRTEQGDSAMYLCASSLGVLSSTDTQYFGPGTRLTVL.

This chain connects TRBV11-3 to TRBJ2-7, with D possibly matching TRBD1 (5 bases). V was shortened by 1 base and J by 2 bases, with 9 bases between the two germline ends. Per germline, CDR1 SGHNT and CDR2 YENEEA. This CDR3 region has 14 residues. This CDR3 is CASSLGGRTYEQYF. The CDR3 DNA follows: TGTGCCAGCAGCTTAGGGGGCAGAACCTACGAGCAGTACTTC.

The chain combines TRBV29-1 with TRBJ2-1, with 7 nucleotides matching TRBD1. Germline CDR1 SQVTM, CDR2 ANQGSEA. CDR3 length equals 17 residues. V dropped 6 bases and J dropped 0; count of bases not matched to a gene: 14. CDR3 residues: CSVFRDRIASSYNEQFF. DNA of the CDR3: TGCAGCGTGTTCCGGGACAGAATAGCATCCTCCTACAATGAGCAGTTCTTC.

CDR3 in DNA: TGTGCCATCAGTGAACAGGGGACCAATCAGCCCCAGCATTTT. Translation gives CAISEQGTNQPQHF. The V and J genes are TRBV10-3 and TRBJ1-5; 7 nucleotides match TRBD1. Germline assignment: CDR1 ENHRY and CDR2 SYGVKD. The J segment lost 3 bases and the V segment lost 3 bases, leaving 2 bases of the junction unmatched. This CDR3 has 14 amino acids.

The V and J genes are TRBV12-5 and TRBJ1-6; a weak D match, TRBD1 (6 bases). Germline CDR1 LGHNT, CDR2 FRNRAP. CDR3 length: 13 amino acids. Between the trimmed V and J ends, which lost 6 bases and 7 bases, there was a span of 10 bases. As DNA, the CDR3 is TGTGCTAGTGGAGGACAGCTCAATTCACCCCTCCACTTT. Its translation is CASGGQLNSPLHF.

The genes are TRBV18 and TRBJ1-2; TRBD1 agrees at 7 bases. Germline V CDR1 and CDR2: KGHSH, LQKENI. V was pared by 3 bases and J by 8 bases, with 6 bases of the junction left unmatched. CDR3 size: 13 residues. The CDR3: CASSPADRDGYTF. The CDR3 DNA is TGTGCCAGCTCACCGGCAGACAGGGACGGCTACACCTTC.

V and J are TRBV5-6 and TRBJ2-1; tentative D call: TRBD1 (6 bases). CDR3 length equals 15 residues. The V end was cut by 0 bases, the J end by 8 bases, with 15 bases between. The germline V gene has CDR1 SGHDT and CDR2 YYEEEE. As DNA, the CDR3 is TGTGCCAGCAGCTTGGAGTTAAACAGGGTCCATGAGCAGTTCTTC. This encodes CASSLELNRVHEQFF.

V and J are TRBV4-2 and TRBJ1-2, with D possibly being TRBD1 (6 bases). This CDR3 is 16 amino acids long. V was shortened by 0 bases and J by 2 bases, with 13 bases between the two germline ends. Germline CDR1 and CDR2: LGHNA and YNFKEQ. The CDR3 DNA is TGTGCCAGCAGCCAAGATAGAACAGGGTCAAACTATGGCTACACCTTC. It codes for CASSQDRTGSNYGYTF.